This T cell receptor (beta chain) is from a study of blood T cell repertoires in COVID-19. Overall study: COVID-19 samples collected from the United States, Italy and Spain covered acute and convalescent phases. PBMCs, B-cell-depleted T cells, or T cells were the source of the cDNA or gDNA that made up the material.

CDR3 length: 14 residues. V lost 2 bases, J lost 0 bases, and 5 bases lay in between. Looked up from germline, CDR1 is SGHTA and CDR2 is FQGTGA. Per the study methods: Estimates of nucleated cell counts were drawn from the amplification of reference gene primers. This table comes from immunoSEQ multiplex PCR, and its TCRdb copy is limited to in-frame clones, with some not included. V, J and clone size are taken as reported in that table, and D and trimming were inferred from the DNA itself. The sample carries fewer than 60,000 clones, about 83% recorded once. This TCR derives from a woman older than 75 with acute or convalescent COVID-19. The chain is built from TRBV7-3 and TRBJ1-3, with D perhaps matching TRBD1 (5 bases). The sample was peripheral blood. The CDR3 protein is CASSLQGSGNTIYF. CDR3 nucleotide sequence: TGTGCCAGCAGCTTACAGGGCTCTGGAAACACCATATATTTT.